These 27 T cell receptor beta chains were sequenced from one sample in a study of shared clonotypes between healthy human individuals. TCRdb's table, derived via immunoSEQ multiplex PCR, lists solely in-frame clones and lacks some. The sample lists a few million clones; over 85% were seen once. The specimen sequenced was naive CD4+ T cells from PBMCs. Subset: CD45RA+ positively selected. The origin of the receptors is a man between 18 and 29 years old in good health. Some clones in this sample may be carry-over from other donors' samples.

The chain carries TRBV19 and TRBJ1-2, with D hard to call. V lost 5 bases, J lost 4 bases, and 8 bases lay in between. CDR3 length: 12 residues. Germline V gives CDR1 LNHDA, CDR2 SQIVND (reference sequence). The CDR3 DNA sequence: TGTGCCAGTAGTCAGGCCTCCTATGGCTACACCTTC. It translates to CASSQASYGYTF.

The V gene is TRBV19, the J gene TRBJ2-4; D unclear. The V end was cut by 5 bases, the J end by 13 bases, with 15 bases between. This CDR3 is 12 amino acids long. The V gene's germline CDR1 is LNHDA and CDR2 SQIVND (reference sequence). CDR3 sequence: CASSPSQQMQYF. Written as DNA, the CDR3 is TGTGCCAGTAGTCCATCTCAACAGATGCAGTACTTC.

As DNA, the CDR3 is TGTGCCAGCAGTTACACCCGTGGGGGGAATTCACCCCTCCACTTT. It yields the protein CASSYTRGGNSPLHF. The genes are TRBV6-5 and TRBJ1-6, with D perhaps TRBD1 (5 bases). The CDR3 totals 15 residues. The V and J ends lost 2 bases and 7 bases respectively, with 12 bases between them. Germline V lookup: CDR1 MNHEY, CDR2 SVGAGI.

V usage is TRBV19 and J usage is TRBJ1-5; D gene ambiguous. V lost 7 bases, J lost 2 bases, and 12 bases lay in between. Germline assignment: CDR1 LNHDA and CDR2 SQIVND (reference sequence). The CDR3 runs to 14 residues. CDR3 bases: TGTGCCAGTACCCTCGACGGACGCAATCAGCCCCAGCATTTT. Translating it yields CASTLDGRNQPQHF.

The chain employs TRBV19 and TRBJ2-7, with TRBD2 matching 7 bases. This CDR3 region has 14 residues. Germline loops: CDR1 LNHDA, CDR2 SQIVND (reference sequence). The V and J ends lost 5 bases and 2 bases, in that order; junction bases with no gene match: 6. The CDR3 sequence: CASSPGRPPYEQYF. The CDR3 DNA sequence: TGTGCCAGTAGTCCCGGGAGGCCCCCCTACGAGCAGTACTTC.

The gene calls are TRBV6-6 and TRBJ1-3, with a weak D call TRBD1 (5 bases). V was trimmed by 8 bases and J by 4 bases, leaving 15 bases between them. This CDR3 is built from 14 residues. Per the germline V gene, CDR1 is MNHNY and CDR2 is SVGAGI (reference sequence). The CDR3, as DNA: TGTGCCAGCGTTGAGGACGGGGCCGGAAACACCATATATTTT. This sequence encodes CASVEDGAGNTIYF.

The V and J genes are TRBV19 and TRBJ2-7; TRBD1 agrees at 12 bases. Germline V CDR1 and CDR2: LNHDA, SQIVND (reference sequence). After removal of 6 bases from V and 1 base from J, the junction contained 16 bases not matched to a gene. The CDR3 loop spans 19 amino acids. DNA of the CDR3: TGTGCCAGTAGCCTTCGCTCAGGGACAGGGGGCGGCATTTCCTACGAGCAGTACTTC. It translates to CASSLRSGTGGGISYEQYF.

The gene calls are TRBV14 and TRBJ2-7; TRBD2 matches 14 bases. Per the germline V gene, CDR1 is SGHDN and CDR2 is FVKESK. This CDR3 is built from 15 residues. Losses at the gene ends were 3 bases for V and 7 bases for J; bases not matched to a gene: 5. DNA for the CDR3: TGTGCCAGCAGCCACGGGACTAGCGGGAGTCTAGAGCAGTACTTC. This codes for CASSHGTSGSLEQYF.

With respect to this clone: Other DNA sequences from this sample encode an identical CDR3 as well. This chain joins TRBV5-1 and TRBJ2-2; no definite D call. CDR1 and CDR2 (germline): SGHRS, YFSETQ. V dropped 0 bases and J dropped 0 bases, with 6 bases sitting between them. CDR3 length: 15 amino acids. CDR3 amino acids: CASSLGFTNTGELFF. In DNA, the CDR3 is TGCGCCAGCAGCTTGGGCTTCACGAACACCGGGGAGCTGTTTTTT.

CDR3 nucleotides: TGTGCCAGCAGTTTAACGTGGGGGAACTCCTACGAGCAGTACTTC. Protein sequence: CASSLTWGNSYEQYF. The gene calls are TRBV28 and TRBJ2-7, with D possibly called TRBD1 or TRBD2 (5 bases each). The length of the CDR3 is 15 residues. Germline CDR1 and CDR2: MDHEN and SYDVKM. Trimming removed 2 bases at V and 0 bases at J, with 11 bases between.

In DNA, the CDR3 is TGTGCCAGCAGTGAAGCTGTAGGGAGTCCAGGCCGAGAGACCCAGTACTTC. Translated, it gives CASSEAVGSPGRETQYF. The genes are TRBV6-1 and TRBJ2-5; maybe TRBD2 (5 bases). Germline V lookup: CDR1 MNHNS, CDR2 SASEGT. Trimming stripped 0 bases from V and 4 bases from J, with 18 bases between. This CDR3 region has 17 residues.

This clone was seen just once. The CDR3: CASSPEGTSTDTQYF. The CDR3 DNA is TGCGCCAGCAGCCCCGAGGGGACTAGCACAGATACGCAGTATTTT. V usage is TRBV5-1 and J usage is TRBJ2-3, with a weak D call TRBD2 (6 bases). Germline values: CDR1 SGHRS, CDR2 YFSETQ. The CDR3 consists of 15 residues. The V and J ends lost 4 bases and 0 bases respectively, with 12 bases between them.

This sequence joins TRBV7-9 and TRBJ1-2, with D possibly matching TRBD1 (5 bases). Germline loops: CDR1 SEHNR, CDR2 FQNEAQ (reference sequence). The ends were cut back, 5 bases at V and 5 bases at J, with 27 bases in the middle. This CDR3 is 18 amino acids long. The CDR3 region is CASSGSPGLPITGYGYTF. CDR3 in DNA: TGTGCCAGCAGCGGGAGCCCGGGACTCCCGATAACGGGTTATGGCTACACCTTC.

This clone was picked up one time. The CDR3 nucleotides are TGTGCCAGCAGCCCCCGGGGGGTTAACTATGGCTACACCTTC. Translated, it gives CASSPRGVNYGYTF. This rearrangement joins TRBV7-9 to TRBJ1-2; a possible D gene is TRBD1 (5 bases). The CDR3 consists of 14 residues. The V gene's germline CDR1 is SEHNR and CDR2 FQNEAQ (reference sequence). Trimming removed 5 bases at V and 1 base at J, with 11 bases between. The variable domain in full, with the rest retrieved from reference TRBV7-9 and TRBJ1-2, is DTGVSQNPRHKITKRGQNVTFRCDPISEHNRLYWYRQTLGQGPEFLTYFQNEAQLEKSRLLSDRFSAERPKGSFSTLEIQRTEQGDSAMYLCASSPRGVNYGYTFGSGTRLTVV.

The CDR3 DNA reads as TGTGCCAGCATCACGATAGGCGGGCTAGCGGGATTTCTAGAGACCCAGTACTTC. Residues: CASITIGGLAGFLETQYF. The chain carries TRBV7-3 and TRBJ2-5; 9 nucleotides line up with TRBD2. The junction had 19 bases not matched to a gene; V was cut back by 7 bases and J by 4 bases. Germline CDR1 is SGHTA and CDR2 is FQGTGA. This CDR3 contains 18 residues.

This chain connects TRBV14 to TRBJ1-1; D may be TRBD1 (6 bases). From germline, CDR1 is SGHDN and CDR2 FVKESK. The CDR3 sequence is 16 residues long. The V gene lost 3 bases and the J gene lost 0 bases, with 14 bases spanning the gap. The CDR3 bases are TGTGCCAGCAGCCAGGATAAGGGGGGTGTGAACACTGAAGCTTTCTTT. This gives the protein CASSQDKGGVNTEAFF.

The rearrangement links TRBV10-2 to TRBJ2-2, with a possible D match to TRBD2 (6 bases). Germline lookup yields CDR1 WSHSY and CDR2 SAAADI. The CDR3 is 14 amino acids. Trimming removed 5 bases from V and 1 base from J, with 8 bases in between. CDR3 nucleotides: TGCGCCAGCAGTCGGGACTTGAACACCGGGGAGCTGTTTTTT. This codes for CASSRDLNTGELFF.

The rearrangement uses TRBV2 and TRBJ2-2; perhaps TRBD2 as D (6 bases). Trimming took 5 bases from V and 4 from J, leaving 11 bases between them. This CDR3 is built from 14 residues. Germline lookup yields CDR1 SNHLY and CDR2 FYNNEI. The chain's CDR3 is CASSTTGGTGELFF. The CDR3 DNA reads as TGTGCCAGCAGTACTACCGGGGGCACCGGGGAGCTGTTTTTT.

The chain combines TRBV27 with TRBJ2-3, with D possibly TRBD2 on 5 matching bases. The V end lost 2 bases, the J end lost 4 bases, and 13 bases lay between the germline ends. Germline V gene sequence: CDR1 MNHEY, CDR2 SMNVEV (reference sequence). The CDR3 is made up of 15 amino acids. The CDR3 loop is CASSLGRPSSDTQYF. In nucleotides, the CDR3 is TGTGCCAGCAGTTTAGGTCGGCCTAGCTCAGATACGCAGTATTTT.

About this clone itself: This specimen includes other DNA sequences encoding the same CDR3. The chain combines TRBV29-1 with TRBJ2-5; TRBD1 matches 8 bases. J gave up 1 base and V 7 bases, and 2 bases lay outside the gene matches. Germline-derived CDR1 and CDR2 are SQVTM and ANQGSEA. This CDR3 contains 12 residues. The CDR3 sequence: CSATGGQETQYF. As DNA, the CDR3 is TGCAGCGCCACAGGGGGCCAAGAGACCCAGTACTTC.

The sample holds a few counts of this clone. The same CDR3 is also encoded by other DNA sequences in this sample. The chain has TRBV2 and TRBJ1-4, with D perhaps TRBD1 (6 bases). V was trimmed by 8 bases and J by 5 bases, leaving 12 bases between them. The germline gives CDR1 SNHLY, CDR2 FYNNEI. This CDR3 has 13 residues. This CDR3 is CASGGQGNEKLFF. CDR3 nucleotide sequence: TGTGCCAGCGGGGGCCAGGGAAATGAAAAACTGTTTTTT.

V gene TRBV10-2 combines with J gene TRBJ1-5, with D unresolved. CDR1 is WSHSY, CDR2 SAAADI, per germline. The CDR3 has 14 residues. V was cut by 11 bases and J by 5 bases, with 19 bases left in between. The CDR3 bases are TGCGCCTCCGCGGGAGGGATCCTCGATCAGCCCCAGCATTTT. Residues: CASAGGILDQPQHF.

The V gene is TRBV4-3, the J gene TRBJ1-1; 10 positions match TRBD1. Per germline, CDR1 LGHNA and CDR2 YSLEER. Trimming removed 0 bases from V and 0 bases from J; junction bases left unmatched: 4. CDR3 length: 17 amino acids. The CDR3 DNA reads TGCGCCAGCAGCCAAGAGGGACAGGGGTTGGTGAACACTGAAGCTTTCTTT. Its protein product is CASSQEGQGLVNTEAFF.

The CDR3 DNA reads TGTGCCAGCAGCTTGAGGGGCGTCTATGGCTACACCTTC. Translating gives CASSLRGVYGYTF. V is TRBV7-2 and J is TRBJ1-2; D perhaps matches TRBD1 (5 bases). CDR1 SGHTA and CDR2 FQGNSA come from the germline V gene. Between the trimmed V and J ends, which lost 3 bases and 4 bases, there was a span of 9 bases. This CDR3 contains 13 residues.

The CDR3 loop is CASSLEGASQGGELFF. The CDR3 region has the DNA TGTGCCAGCAGTTTAGAGGGGGCGAGTCAAGGCGGGGAGCTGTTTTTT. The V call is TRBV28, the J call TRBJ2-2; 7 nucleotides agree with TRBD1. Germline CDR1 is MDHEN and CDR2 is SYDVKM. V was clipped by 2 bases and J by 7 bases; unmatched bases: 10. The CDR3 extends over 16 amino acids.

This clone was detected only once. The chain employs TRBV28 and TRBJ1-5; D perhaps matches TRBD1 (6 bases). The V gene lost 6 bases and the J gene lost 16 bases, with 19 bases spanning the gap. There are 12 residues in the CDR3. Looked up from germline, CDR1 is MDHEN and CDR2 is SYDVKM. The CDR3 nucleotides read TGTGCCAGCAGCCTAGGGGGGGGCCTGAATCATTTT. As protein: CASSLGGGLNHF.

Of note for this clone: Different DNA sequences within this sample yield the same CDR3. This chain uses TRBV28 with TRBJ1-5; D not certain. Germline V gives CDR1 MDHEN, CDR2 SYDVKM. CDR3 length equals 14 residues. V was pared by 1 base and J by 0 bases, with 4 bases between. Written as DNA, the CDR3 is TGTGCCAGCAGTTTATTGGATAGCAATCAGCCCCAGCATTTT. Its protein product is CASSLLDSNQPQHF.